This T cell receptor beta chain was identified in a study of T cell responses to AZD1222 COVID-19 vaccine. The V gene's germline CDR1 is LGHDT and CDR2 YNNKEL (reference sequence). The CDR3 is 17 amino acids. J was trimmed by 5 bases and V by 1 base; bases with no gene match: 8. About this clone itself: What it binds is unknown.

Study-wide results and caveats: Just a handful of people given AZD1222 tested seropositive at baseline. Nearly half of spike-specific TCRs reportedly go after variant regions that carry no mutations. None of the repertoires were sampled until the peak T cell response had passed.

Here immunoSEQ multiplex PCR was the method, and the copy in TCRdb shows in-frame clones only, minus some. Here the sample spans approximately 150,000 clones, about nine tenths being singletons. Second doses were pooled across both intervals (about 4 or about 12 weeks). The rearrangement joins TRBV3-1 (or the pseudogene TRBV3-2) to TRBJ2-5; TRBD2 matches 12 bases. The receptor was derived from an adult who received the AZD1222 COVID-19 vaccine. The sample consisted of peripheral blood, taken 28 days after the second AZD1222 dose. The CDR3 reads CASSQGQTSGSGETQYF. DNA of the CDR3: TGTGCCAGCAGCCAAGGTCAGACTAGCGGGAGTGGGGAGACCCAGTACTTC.